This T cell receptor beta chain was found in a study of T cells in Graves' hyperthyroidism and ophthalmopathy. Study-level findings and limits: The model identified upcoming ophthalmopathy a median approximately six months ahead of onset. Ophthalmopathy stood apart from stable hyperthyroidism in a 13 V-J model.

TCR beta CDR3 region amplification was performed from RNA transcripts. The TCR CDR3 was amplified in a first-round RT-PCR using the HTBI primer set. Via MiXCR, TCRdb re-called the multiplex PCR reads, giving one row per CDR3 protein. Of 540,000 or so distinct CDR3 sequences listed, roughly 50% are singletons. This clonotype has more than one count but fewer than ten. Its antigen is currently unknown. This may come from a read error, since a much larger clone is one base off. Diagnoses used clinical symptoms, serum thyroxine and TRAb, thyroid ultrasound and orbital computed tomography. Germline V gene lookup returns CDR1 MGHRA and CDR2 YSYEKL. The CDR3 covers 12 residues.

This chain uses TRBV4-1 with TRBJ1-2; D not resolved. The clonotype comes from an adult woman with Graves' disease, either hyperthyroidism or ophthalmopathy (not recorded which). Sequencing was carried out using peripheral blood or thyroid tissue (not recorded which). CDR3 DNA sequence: TGCGTCAGCAGCCTCCCCGGAGAAGGCTACACCTTC. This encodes CVSSLPGEGYTF.